This T cell receptor beta chain originates from a study of prognosis after radiotherapy for stage I lung cancer. Study-wide background: Distant metastases arose in several patients, median approximately seven months post-radiotherapy; around 15 had no significant progression. Broader study findings: Patients with metastases reportedly showed TRBV and TRBJ gene usage that differed from patients without metastases. It was in patients who developed distant metastases that Shannon entropy after stereotactic body radiation therapy was lower. Following stereotactic body radiation therapy, unique TCR clone counts fell, with a median of around 10,000 versus 6,900.

The study amplified the TCR beta CDR3 region from genomic DNA. This amplification was carried out by two rounds of multiplex PCR. The first PCR round targeted every TRBV and TRBJ gene with specific primers. Each CDR3 protein gets one entry after TCRdb re-called the multiplex PCR reads with MiXCR. The sample contains under 55,000 distinct CDR3 sequences, 30% to 40% of which appear only once. The CDR3 has 16 residues. CDR1 and CDR2 from the germline V gene are MNHNS and SASEGT. Trimming stripped 5 bases from V and 4 bases from J, with 19 bases between. Details on this clonotype: Its antigen is currently unknown. This may be a read error, as it is one base from a much larger clone.

The chain carries TRBV6-1 and TRBJ2-3, with a possible D match to TRBD2 (5 bases). The specimen comprised PBMCs, sampled before or after stereotactic body radiation therapy (not recorded which). The clonotype originates from a donor at least 50 years old with non-small cell lung cancer. CDR3 DNA: TGTGCCAGCAGTCCAAGGCGAGAGGGAGTTGCAGATACGCAGTATTTT. Its translation is CASSPRREGVADTQYF.